This T cell receptor beta chain came from a study of neurological immune-mediated disorders. TCRdb reanalysed the 5' RACE reads using MiXCR and keeps one entry per CDR3 protein. Of 60,000 to 90,000 distinct CDR3 sequences listed, approximately 10% are singletons. Germline-derived CDR1 and CDR2 are MNHEY and SMNVEV (reference sequence). Trimming cost V 2 bases and J 2 bases, with 13 bases left between them. This CDR3 is 16 amino acids long. This clonotype has at least ten counts. Time point defined: longitudinal time-point 1 (baseline). The sequencing sample was made of PBMCs. This TCR derives from a man aged 25 to 45 in good health. The J gene is TRBJ1-5, the V gene TRBV27; D is perhaps TRBD1 (6 bases). This CDR3 is CASSLDPNRGNQPQHF. The CDR3 DNA sequence: TGTGCCAGCAGTTTAGATCCAAACAGGGGCAATCAGCCCCAGCATTTT.